This passage covers 14 T cell receptor beta chains from one sample sequenced in a study of T cells in Graves' hyperthyroidism and ophthalmopathy. Template material for amplifying TCR beta CDR3 regions consisted of RNA transcripts. TCR CDR3 regions were first amplified by RT-PCR with HTBI primers. TCRdb recomputed calls from the multiplex PCR reads with MiXCR, one row per CDR3 protein. Here the sample spans about 500,000 distinct CDR3 sequences, approximately 16% being singletons. Sequences were obtained from blood. The receptors here all came from a woman aged 25-40 years with Graves' ophthalmopathy.

This clonotype was counted only a few times. The chain has TRBV7-2 and TRBJ2-2; TRBD1 or TRBD2 may be the D gene (5 bases each). This CDR3 region has 15 residues. Germline V gene lookup returns CDR1 SGHTA and CDR2 FQGNSA. V lost 1 base and J lost 3, with 9 bases in between. CDR3 amino acids: CASSLVRDHTGELFF. The CDR3 DNA reads TGTGCCAGCAGCTTAGTTCGGGACCACACCGGGGAGCTGTTTTTT.

The rearrangement uses TRBV4-3 and TRBJ1-4, with D perhaps TRBD1 (5 bases). CDR1 is LGHNA and CDR2 is YSLEER in the germline V gene. V gave up 4 bases and J gave up 7 bases, with 19 bases separating them. The CDR3 sequence is 16 residues long. As DNA, the CDR3 is TGCGCCAGCAGCCGAGGGGACGGAAAGATAGGTGAAAAACTGTTTTTT. It is translated as CASSRGDGKIGEKLFF.

This clonotype showed up just a few times. This rearrangement joins TRBV5-6 to TRBJ2-7; TRBD2 might be the D (6 bases). The CDR3 covers 16 residues. Germline V lookup: CDR1 SGHDT, CDR2 YYEEEE. V was clipped by 6 bases and J by 1 base, with 20 bases between them. The CDR3 loop is CASNRDTGVPSYEQYF. The CDR3 DNA reads TGTGCCAGCAATAGAGATACGGGAGTACCGTCCTACGAGCAGTACTTC.

The table lists this clonotype with many counts. The V call is TRBV2, the J call TRBJ2-3; a possible D gene is TRBD2 (5 bases). There are 14 residues in the CDR3. The germline V gene has CDR1 SNHLY and CDR2 FYNNEI. V was cut by 6 bases and J by 5 bases, with 15 bases left in between. CDR3 residues: CASRNARTGDTQYF. CDR3 coding DNA: TGTGCCAGCAGAAACGCCCGGACTGGAGATACGCAGTATTTT. Complete variable domain (other parts from reference TRBV2 and TRBJ2-3): EPEVTQTPSHQVTQMGQEVILRCVPISNHLYFYWYRQILGQKVEFLVSFYNNEISEKSEIFDDQFSVERPDGSNFTLKIRSTKLEDSAMYFCASRNARTGDTQYFGPGTRLTVL.

The chain links TRBV11-2 to TRBJ2-1, with 11 bases identical to TRBD1. The trim removed 1 base at V and 10 bases at J, leaving 3 bases unmatched. The CDR3 runs to 14 residues. Germline lookup yields CDR1 SGHAT and CDR2 FQNNGV. Written as DNA, the CDR3 is TGTGCCAGCAGCTTAGGGTGGACAGGGGGCGAGCAGTTCTTC. It yields the protein CASSLGWTGGEQFF.

V gene TRBV30 combines with J gene TRBJ1-6; D remains unclear. The germline V and J ends were trimmed by 0 bases and 7 bases, with 13 bases remaining between them. The CDR3 runs to 15 residues. Germline V gene data show CDR1 as GTSNPN and CDR2 as SVGIG (reference sequence). The CDR3 bases are TGTGCCTGGAGTGTAAGGCGGCACCGGAATTCACCCCTCCACTTT. Translation gives CAWSVRRHRNSPLHF. The whole variable domain, filled in from reference TRBV30 and TRBJ1-6, reads SQTIHQWPATLVQPVGSPLSLECTVEGTSNPNLYWYRQAAGRGLQLLFYSVGIGQISSEVPQNLSASRPQDRQFILSSKKLLLSDSGFYLCAWSVRRHRNSPLHFGNGTRLTVT.

The chain uses TRBV28 and TRBJ2-7, with 11 bases that match TRBD2. CDR1 and CDR2 from the germline V gene are MDHEN and SYDVKM. The ends lost 1 base at V and 3 bases at J; junction bases unmatched: 2. The CDR3 is 15 amino acids. This CDR3 is CASSLYTSGSYEQYF. DNA of the CDR3: TGTGCCAGCAGTTTATACACTAGCGGGAGCTACGAGCAGTACTTC.

This clonotype was detected a few times. One end of the junction is discordant with germline, which a read error may explain. V is TRBV5-1 and J is TRBJ1-2; 9 nucleotides match TRBD1. Germline V gene lookup returns CDR1 SGHRS and CDR2 YFSETQ. CDR3 length: 14 residues. The CDR3 protein is CASSLQYRGLGYTF. DNA of the CDR3: TGTGCCAGCAGCCTCCAATACAGGGGGCTAGGCTACACCTTC.

The V and J genes are TRBV5-1 and TRBJ1-2; a possible D gene is TRBD1 (6 bases). V dropped 3 bases and J dropped 4 bases, with 13 bases sitting between them. The CDR3 sequence is 14 residues long. The germline V gene encodes CDR1 SGHRS and CDR2 YFSETQ. CDR3 residues: CASSSGAGGYGYTF. CDR3 in DNA: TGCGCCAGCAGCTCAGGGGCGGGAGGCTATGGCTACACCTTC.

This clonotype was counted ten times or more. The chain couples TRBV3-1 to TRBJ2-7; D uncertain. The CDR3 is 12 amino acids. Germline V gives CDR1 LGHDT, CDR2 YNNKEL (reference sequence). Trimming stripped 1 base from V and 6 bases from J, with 7 bases between. For the CDR3, the DNA is TGTGCCAGCAGCCAAGGGCAGATCGAGCAGTACTTC. Its protein is CASSQGQIEQYF.

This clonotype has a count of ten or more. The V gene is TRBV3-1, the J gene TRBJ1-2, with D possibly being TRBD1 (5 bases). Trimming stripped 1 base from V and 6 bases from J, with 15 bases between. CDR1 and CDR2 (germline): LGHDT, YNNKEL (reference sequence). The CDR3 loop spans 15 amino acids. CDR3 sequence reads: CASSQGFAGGNGYTF. In nucleotides, the CDR3 is TGTGCCAGCAGCCAAGGTTTTGCGGGGGGTAATGGCTACACCTTC.

This chain connects TRBV7-8 to TRBJ1-4; possibly TRBD1 for D (5 bases). CDR1 SGHVS and CDR2 FQNEAQ come from the germline V gene. CDR3 length: 16 residues. Trimming left V 5 bases short and J 4 bases short, with 17 bases between. The CDR3 DNA follows: TGTGCCAGCAGCCCAAACCCCGGGACGGTTAATGAAAAACTGTTTTTT. It codes for CASSPNPGTVNEKLFF.

This clonotype appeared many times. The chain carries TRBV2 and TRBJ1-1; D uncertain. The V and J ends lost 2 bases and 0 bases respectively, with 7 bases between them. Germline CDR1 is SNHLY and CDR2 is FYNNEI. This CDR3 has 14 amino acids. As DNA, the CDR3 is TGTGCCAGCAGTGAAAGGCAAATGAACACTGAAGCTTTCTTT. Amino acid sequence: CASSERQMNTEAFF.

This clonotype was recorded many times. This CDR3 is CASSLGLNEQYF. CDR3 bases: TGTGCCAGCAGCTTAGGACTCAACGAGCAGTACTTC. This sequence joins TRBV7-9 and TRBJ2-7; D unresolved. The CDR3 runs to 12 residues. Germline CDR1 and CDR2: SEHNR and FQNEAQ (reference sequence). V dropped 1 base and J dropped 5 bases, with 6 bases sitting between them. Full variable domain (missing parts from reference TRBV7-9 and TRBJ2-7): DTGVSQNPRHKITKRGQNVTFRCDPISEHNRLYWYRQTLGQGPEFLTYFQNEAQLEKSRLLSDRFSAERPKGSFSTLEIQRTEQGDSAMYLCASSLGLNEQYFGPGTRLTVT.